Sequencing of this TCR beta chain was carried out in a study of T cells after yellow fever vaccination. Findings and limits, study-wide: Though it reached lower strength, the secondary response hit its peak faster, day 5 versus 15. Reappearance after the booster was observed for most primary-vaccination clones (roughly 96% CD4, over 70% CD8).

This clonotype was recorded a few times. The antigen is undetermined. The authors made TCR cDNA by 5'RACE template switching, adding a universal primer site and UMIs. TCRdb ran MiXCR on the 5' RACE reads and lists one entry per CDR3 protein. The sample lists roughly 150,000 distinct CDR3 sequences; more than 5.5% were seen once. The sample was CD4+ T cells sorted from PBMCs, taken 4 to 5 days after the first yellow fever vaccination. This receptor was identified in a man aged 18 to 29 who received the YFV17D yellow fever vaccine.

CDR3 residues: CASSQDWSPQAMNTEAFF. The CDR3, as DNA: TGCGCCAGCAGCCAAGATTGGTCCCCGCAAGCGATGAACACTGAAGCTTTCTTT. V is TRBV4-3 and J is TRBJ1-1; D is undetermined. The germline V and J ends were trimmed by 0 bases and 0 bases, with 17 bases remaining between them. Germline loops: CDR1 LGHNA, CDR2 YSLEER. The CDR3 totals 18 residues.